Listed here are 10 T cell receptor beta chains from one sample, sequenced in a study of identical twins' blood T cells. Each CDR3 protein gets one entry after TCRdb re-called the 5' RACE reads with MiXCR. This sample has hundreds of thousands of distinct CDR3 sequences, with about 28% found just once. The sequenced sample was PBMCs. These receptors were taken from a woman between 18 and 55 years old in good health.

This chain's CDR3 is CSARGGQTPKAFF. CDR3 coding DNA: TGCAGTGCTAGAGGGGGACAGACCCCGAAAGCTTTCTTT. The genes are TRBV20-1 and TRBJ1-1, with 7 bases lining up with TRBD1. The CDR3 has 13 residues. V shed 1 base and J 9 bases; nucleotides not matched to a gene: 8. The V gene's germline CDR1 is DFQATT and CDR2 SNEGSKA (reference sequence).

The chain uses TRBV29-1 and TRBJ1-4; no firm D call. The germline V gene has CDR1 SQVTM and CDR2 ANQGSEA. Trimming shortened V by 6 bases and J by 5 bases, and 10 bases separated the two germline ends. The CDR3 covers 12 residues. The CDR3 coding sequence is TGCAGCGTAGCCCCGGCGAATGAAAAACTGTTTTTT. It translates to CSVAPANEKLFF.

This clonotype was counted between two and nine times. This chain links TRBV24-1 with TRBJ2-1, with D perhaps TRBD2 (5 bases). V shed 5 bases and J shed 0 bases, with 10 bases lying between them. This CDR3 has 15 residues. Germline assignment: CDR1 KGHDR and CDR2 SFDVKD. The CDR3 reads CATSGIGSSYNEQFF. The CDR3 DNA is TGTGCCACCAGTGGAATAGGGAGCTCCTACAATGAGCAGTTCTTC.

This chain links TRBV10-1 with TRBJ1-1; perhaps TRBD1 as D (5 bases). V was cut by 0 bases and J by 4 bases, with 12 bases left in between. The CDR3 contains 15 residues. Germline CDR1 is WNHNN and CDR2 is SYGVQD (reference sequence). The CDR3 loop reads CASSESPGRGTEAFF. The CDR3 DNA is TGCGCCAGCAGTGAGTCACCGGGGAGGGGCACTGAAGCTTTCTTT.

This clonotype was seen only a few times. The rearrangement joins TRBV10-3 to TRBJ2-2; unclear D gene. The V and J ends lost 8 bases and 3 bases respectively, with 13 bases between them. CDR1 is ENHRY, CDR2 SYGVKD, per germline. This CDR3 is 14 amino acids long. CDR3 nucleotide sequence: TGTGCCATCGGGCCCCCCCCAGACACCGGGGAGCTGTTTTTT. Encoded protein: CAIGPPPDTGELFF.

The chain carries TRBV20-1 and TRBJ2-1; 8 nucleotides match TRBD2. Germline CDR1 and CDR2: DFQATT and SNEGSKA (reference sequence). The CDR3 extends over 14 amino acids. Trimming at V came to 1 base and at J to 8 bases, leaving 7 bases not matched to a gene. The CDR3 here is CSARVSGISYEQFF. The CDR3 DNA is TGCAGTGCTAGAGTTAGCGGGATTTCCTATGAGCAGTTCTTC.

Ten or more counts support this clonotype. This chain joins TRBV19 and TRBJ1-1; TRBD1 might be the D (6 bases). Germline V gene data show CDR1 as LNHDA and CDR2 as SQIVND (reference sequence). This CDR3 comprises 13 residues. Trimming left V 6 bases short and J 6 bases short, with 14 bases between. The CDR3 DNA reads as TGTGCCAGTAGGAACCTGGGGGGCGCTGAAGCTTTCTTT. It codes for CASRNLGGAEAFF.

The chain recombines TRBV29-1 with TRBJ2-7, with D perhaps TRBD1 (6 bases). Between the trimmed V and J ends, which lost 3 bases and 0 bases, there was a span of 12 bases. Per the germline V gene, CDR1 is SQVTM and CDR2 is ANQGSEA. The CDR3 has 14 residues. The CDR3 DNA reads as TGCAGCGTTGAGGAGGACAGTTTCTCCTACGAGCAGTACTTC. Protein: CSVEEDSFSYEQYF.

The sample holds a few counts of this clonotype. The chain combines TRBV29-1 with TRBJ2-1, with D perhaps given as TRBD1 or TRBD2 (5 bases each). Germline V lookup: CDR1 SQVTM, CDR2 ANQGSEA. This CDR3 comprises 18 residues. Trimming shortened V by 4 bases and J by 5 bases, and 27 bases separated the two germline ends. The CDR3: CSVAKRTTGTGRNNEQFF. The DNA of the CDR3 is TGCAGCGTTGCGAAAAGGACCACCGGGACCGGTAGAAACAATGAGCAGTTCTTC.

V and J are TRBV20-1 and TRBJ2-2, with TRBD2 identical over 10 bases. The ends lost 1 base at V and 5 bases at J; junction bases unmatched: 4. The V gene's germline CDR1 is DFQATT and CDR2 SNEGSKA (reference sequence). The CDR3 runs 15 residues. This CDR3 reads CSARASGSWTGELFF. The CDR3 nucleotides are TGCAGTGCTAGAGCTAGCGGGAGTTGGACCGGGGAGCTGTTTTTT.